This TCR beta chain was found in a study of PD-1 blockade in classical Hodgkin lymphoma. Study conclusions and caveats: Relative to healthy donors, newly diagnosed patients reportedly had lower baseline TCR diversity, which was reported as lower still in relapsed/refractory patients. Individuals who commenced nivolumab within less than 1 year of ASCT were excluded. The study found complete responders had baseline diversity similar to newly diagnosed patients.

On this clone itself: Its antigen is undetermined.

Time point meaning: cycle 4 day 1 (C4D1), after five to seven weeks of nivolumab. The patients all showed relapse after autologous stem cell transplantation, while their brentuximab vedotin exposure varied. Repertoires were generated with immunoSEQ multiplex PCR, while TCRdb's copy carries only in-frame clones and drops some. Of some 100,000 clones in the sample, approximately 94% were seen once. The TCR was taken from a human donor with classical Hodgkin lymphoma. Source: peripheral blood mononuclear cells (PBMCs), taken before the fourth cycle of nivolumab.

The CDR3, as DNA: TGTGCCAGCAGCTCAACGGGGACAGGCCAAGAGACCCAGTACTTC. Translating gives CASSSTGTGQETQYF. This sequence joins TRBV7-9 and TRBJ2-5, with 8 bases identical to TRBD1. CDR1 SEHNR and CDR2 FQNEAQ come from the germline V gene (reference sequence). With 4 bases clipped from V and 1 base from J, the junction kept 5 bases outside the gene matches. The CDR3 extends over 15 amino acids. The variable domain in full, completed from reference TRBV7-9 and TRBJ2-5, reads DTGVSQNPRHKITKRGQNVTFRCDPISEHNRLYWYRQTLGQGPEFLTYFQNEAQLEKSRLLSDRFSAERPKGSFSTLEIQRTEQGDSAMYLCASSSTGTGQETQYFGPGTRLLVL.